This T cell receptor beta chain stems from a study of T cells in Graves' hyperthyroidism and ophthalmopathy. General study findings and limits: In validation, the model predicted ophthalmopathy. These predictions came a median roughly six months before onset.

It was RNA transcripts that yielded the amplified TCR beta CDR3 regions. An initial round of RT-PCR targeting the TCR CDR3 relied on the HTBI primer set. TCRdb ran MiXCR on the multiplex PCR reads and lists one entry per CDR3 protein. The data show about 640,000 distinct CDR3 sequences, less than 25% seen once. The V gene's germline CDR1 is GTSNPN and CDR2 SVGIG (reference sequence). V shed 3 bases, J shed 7 bases, and the junction held 5 bases outside the gene matches. CDR3 length: 12 amino acids. As regards this clonotype: The antigen remains unidentified.

In making diagnoses, clinical symptoms, serum thyroxine and TRAb, thyroid ultrasound and orbital computed tomography were all used. The V gene is TRBV30, the J gene TRBJ1-2; TRBD1 aligns across 7 bases. The receptor was derived from a man aged 25 to 40 with Graves' ophthalmopathy. Sequenced: blood. The CDR3 here is CAWSNRGGGYTF. CDR3 coding DNA: TGTGCCTGGAGCAACAGGGGCGGTGGCTACACCTTC. The whole variable domain, filled in from reference TRBV30 and TRBJ1-2, reads SQTIHQWPATLVQPVGSPLSLECTVEGTSNPNLYWYRQAAGRGLQLLFYSVGIGQISSEVPQNLSASRPQDRQFILSSKKLLLSDSGFYLCAWSNRGGGYTFGSGTRLTVV.